This TCR beta chain was obtained from a study of tumor-infiltrating lymphocytes in oesophageal squamous cell carcinoma. MiXCR, run by TCRdb on the PCR reads, gives a single entry per CDR3 protein. Of about 17,000 distinct CDR3 sequences listed, less than 50% were seen once; the top ten hold under 55%. The ends lost 2 bases at V and 8 bases at J; junction bases unmatched: 9. The CDR3 has 15 residues. CDR1 and CDR2 (germline): SGHTA, FQGTGA. V and J are TRBV7-3 and TRBJ2-1, with 7 bases matching TRBD2. The receptor comes from a female donor with esophageal squamous cell carcinoma. Sequencing used normal esophageal tissue next to the tumor. CDR3: CASSLFPGGTDEQFF. The CDR3 DNA sequence: TGTGCCAGCAGCTTATTCCCCGGGGGGACCGATGAGCAGTTCTTC.